This T cell receptor beta chain was identified in a study of memory CD4+ T cells and cytomegalovirus serostatus. On the study more broadly: Healthy Belgian adult donors included about nine CMV-positive and some 24 CMV-negative people.

Study outcomes and limitations: About 40% of the roughly 160 known CMV-associated TCRbeta sequences appeared in CD4+ memory.

In the authors' workflow: After removing out-of-frame reads, millions of distinct TCRbeta sequences remained. Generated by immunoSEQ multiplex PCR, the TCRdb table keeps only in-frame clones and is missing some. V and J calls and clone size follow that table, whereas D and trimming were derived from the DNA. The sample consists of about 59,000 clones, around 80% of them appearing once. For this clone: Its antigen remains unidentified.

The CDR3 length is 12 residues. Germline CDR1 SGHAT, CDR2 FQNNGV. The V and J ends lost 3 bases and 5 bases respectively, with 7 bases between them. The sort gate was single viable CD3+CD4+CD8-CD45RO+ cells for memory CD4+ T cells. The TCR comes from an adult in good health and CMV-seronegative. This chain uses TRBV11-2 with TRBJ2-5; D call uncertain. The material sequenced was memory CD4+ T cells from blood. The CDR3 DNA sequence: TGTGCCAGCAGCTTCCAGTGGGAGACCCAGTACTTC. This translates into CASSFQWETQYF.